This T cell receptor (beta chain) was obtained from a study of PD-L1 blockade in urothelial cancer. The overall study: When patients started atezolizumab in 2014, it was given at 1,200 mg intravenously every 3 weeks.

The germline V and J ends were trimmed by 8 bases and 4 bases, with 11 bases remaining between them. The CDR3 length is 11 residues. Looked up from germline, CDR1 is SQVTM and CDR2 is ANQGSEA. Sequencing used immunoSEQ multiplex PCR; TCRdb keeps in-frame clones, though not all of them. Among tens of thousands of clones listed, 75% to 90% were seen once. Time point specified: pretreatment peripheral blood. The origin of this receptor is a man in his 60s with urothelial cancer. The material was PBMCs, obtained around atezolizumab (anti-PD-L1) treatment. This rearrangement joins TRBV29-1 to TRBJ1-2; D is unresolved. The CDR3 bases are TGCAGCTTTACAGCGGGCTATGGCTACACCTTC. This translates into CSFTAGYGYTF. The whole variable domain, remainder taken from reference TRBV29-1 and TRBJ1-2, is SAVISQKPSRDICQRGTSLTIQCQVDSQVTMMFWYRQQPGQSLTLIATANQGSEATYESGFVIDKFPISRPNLTFSTLTVSNMSPEDSSIYLCSFTAGYGYTFGSGTRLTVV.